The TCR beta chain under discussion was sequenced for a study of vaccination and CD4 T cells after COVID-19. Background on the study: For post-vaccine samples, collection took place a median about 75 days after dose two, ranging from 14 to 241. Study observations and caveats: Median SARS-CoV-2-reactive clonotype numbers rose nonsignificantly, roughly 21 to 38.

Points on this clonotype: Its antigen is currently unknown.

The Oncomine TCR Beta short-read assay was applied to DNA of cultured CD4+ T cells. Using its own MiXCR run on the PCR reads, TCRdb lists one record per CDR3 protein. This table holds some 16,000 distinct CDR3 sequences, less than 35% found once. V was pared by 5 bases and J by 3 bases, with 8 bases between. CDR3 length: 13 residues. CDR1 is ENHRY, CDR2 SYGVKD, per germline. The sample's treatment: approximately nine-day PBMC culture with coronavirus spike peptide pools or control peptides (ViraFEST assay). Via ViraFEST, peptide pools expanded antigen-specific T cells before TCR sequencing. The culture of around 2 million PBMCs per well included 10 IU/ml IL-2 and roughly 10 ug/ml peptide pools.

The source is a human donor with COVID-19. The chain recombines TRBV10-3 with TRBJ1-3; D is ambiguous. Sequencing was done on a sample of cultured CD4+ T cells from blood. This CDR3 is CAISPAGGNTIYF. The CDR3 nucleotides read TGTGCCATCAGTCCGGCGGGTGGAAACACCATATATTTT.